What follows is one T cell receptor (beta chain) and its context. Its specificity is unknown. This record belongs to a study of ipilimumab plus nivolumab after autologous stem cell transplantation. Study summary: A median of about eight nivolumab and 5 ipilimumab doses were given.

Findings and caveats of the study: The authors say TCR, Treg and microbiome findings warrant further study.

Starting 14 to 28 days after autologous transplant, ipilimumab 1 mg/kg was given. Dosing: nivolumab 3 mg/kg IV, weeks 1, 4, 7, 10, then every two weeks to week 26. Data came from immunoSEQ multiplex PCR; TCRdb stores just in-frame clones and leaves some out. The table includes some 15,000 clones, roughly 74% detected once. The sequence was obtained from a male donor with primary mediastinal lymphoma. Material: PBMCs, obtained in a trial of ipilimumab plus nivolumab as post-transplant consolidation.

The CDR3 spells CASSPGSYGGYTF. The CDR3 nucleotides read TGCGCCAGCAGCCCCGGGTCGTATGGAGGCTACACCTTC. The chain uses TRBV5-1 and TRBJ1-2, with no clear D. Trimming removed 4 bases at V and 8 bases at J, with 15 bases between. CDR3 size: 13 residues. CDR1 SGHRS and CDR2 YFSETQ come from the germline V gene.